These T cell receptor beta chains were read from a single sample in a study of blood T cell repertoires in COVID-19. Profiled with immunoSEQ multiplex PCR; TCRdb holds only in-frame clones, not every one. The top ten hold roughly 0.25% of the sample, which has 650,000 to 800,000 clones, 75% to 90% seen once. The material sequenced was peripheral blood. The origin of the receptors is a woman under 30 with acute or convalescent COVID-19. The CDR3 runs from the conserved cysteine through the conserved F or W. The D gene is left open where the match is weak. Size is omitted from some rows. Given values are once, few, many or a class for expanded clones.

V	J	size	D	DNA	CDR3
TRBV6-1	TRBJ1-1	few	TRBD1	TGTGCCAGCAGTGAACTGGAGGGGGCAGGATCCGGCACTGAAGCTTTCTTT	CASSELEGAGSGTEAFF
TRBV7-2	TRBJ1-5	.	TRBD1	TGTGCCAGCAGCGTTGGACAGGGGACGTTTGAGCCCCAGCATTTT	CASSVGQGTFEPQHF
TRBV11-2	TRBJ1-5	.	.	TGTGCCAGCAGCTTAATGTCGAGTAGCAATCAGCCCCAGCATTTT	CASSLMSSSNQPQHF
TRBV29-1	TRBJ2-1	.	TRBD2	TGCAGCGGCGGGACTAGCCCCCTCCATGAGCAGTTCTTC	CSGGTSPLHEQFF
TRBV25-1	TRBJ1-4	.	.	TGTGCCAGCAGTGACCTTGGAGGCGCGGCAGAAAAACTGTTTTTT	CASSDLGGAAEKLFF
TRBV27	TRBJ2-3	.	TRBD2	TGTGCCAGCAGTCCCCTAGCGGGGGGGAGCACAGATACGCAGTATTTT	CASSPLAGGSTDTQYF
TRBV3-1/TRBV3-2	TRBJ1-1	.	.	TGTGCCAGCAGCCGTTCAGACGGGGCTGAAGCTTTCTTT	CASSRSDGAEAFF
TRBV5-1	TRBJ2-4	.	.	TGCGCCAGCAGCTATCAGGAAGGTCAAAACATTCAGTACTTC	CASSYQEGQNIQYF
TRBV7-6	TRBJ1-2	.	.	TGTGCCAGCAATGCCTCCCCGGGGGGTCAATTCTATGGCTACACCTTC	CASNASPGGQFYGYTF
TRBV6-1	TRBJ1-6	.	TRBD1	TGTGCCAGCAGTGAGGTGACAGGGGATTCACCCCTCCACTTT	CASSEVTGDSPLHF
TRBV6-2/TRBV6-3	TRBJ1-5	.	TRBD1	TGTGCCAGCAGTCCCGGGACAGCATTGCAGCCCCAGCATTTT	CASSPGTALQPQHF
TRBV6-5	TRBJ1-5	.	.	TGTGCCAGCACGGCCTTCACGGGTCAGCCCCAGCATTTT	CASTAFTGQPQHF
TRBV18	TRBJ1-1	.	.	TGTGCCAGCTCACCCCTGGGCAGGGGTGATACTGAAGCTTTCTTT	CASSPLGRGDTEAFF
TRBV15	TRBJ1-6	few	TRBD1	TGTGCCACCAGCAGAGGCCCCAGGGGGGATAATTCACCCCTCCACTTT	CATSRGPRGDNSPLHF
TRBV4-1	TRBJ2-2	.	.	TGCGCCAGCAGCCAAGATCTTAGTTCCGGGGAGCTGTTTTTT	CASSQDLSSGELFF
TRBV10-3	TRBJ2-1	few	TRBD1	TGTGCCAACGCCCCCCGGGACAGGGAGGGGAATGAGCAGTTCTTC	CANAPRDREGNEQFF